The text below deals with one TCR beta chain. No antigen is known for it. Base qualities are missing; no much larger clone stands one base away. The sample originates from a study of blood T cell repertoires in COVID-19 (TCRdb year 2020). Study-wide context: Samples covering the acute and convalescent phases of COVID-19 were provided by collaborators in the United States, Italy and Spain. The material from the prospective study consisted of cDNA or gDNA derived from T cells, B-cell-depleted T cells, or PBMCs. Deeply sampled blood TCRbeta repertoires from subjects exposed to, actively infected with, or recovered from COVID-19 were included in the dataset. The repertoires were released in a freely available public database meant as a resource for research on the immune response to SARS-CoV-2. The samples were drawn from the first 160 participants of the ongoing ImmuneRACE study and from about 1,200 subjects provided by 6 global collaborators. A de-identified subject ID, COVID-19 status, age in years and sex were almost always included in the sample metadata. Where available, HLA class I and class II types were taken from metadata supplied by the sample provider and were not determined by assay-based typing. Points the paper makes about the study in general: Clinical and demographic metadata were provided uncurated, with the amount varying by source and participant.

CDR1 and CDR2 (LGHDT, YNNKEL) derive from the germline V gene (reference sequence). V drops 1 base and J drops 4 bases, leaving 5 bases in between. The CDR3 runs 13 residues from the cysteine to the phenylalanine. The CDR3 DNA has 39 bases and is translated from base 1. Enrolling through a virtual design, the prospective study's participants ranged in age from roughly 18 to 89 years and lived across approximately 25 United States geographic areas. In the prospective study, participants were assigned to cohorts based on the clinical history participants reported in a screening survey and a study questionnaire. ImmuneRACE Cohort 3 recovered participants were defined by two consecutive negative NP/OP PCR tests, healthcare professional clearance, or symptom resolution. Mobile phlebotomists in the prospective study collected whole blood, serum and a nasopharyngeal or oropharyngeal swab from every participant. Prospective study participants could optionally give additional blood draws and questionnaires over a roughly two-month period. Before DNA extraction, blood samples from the prospective study were shipped at room temperature or frozen.

The immunoSEQ Assay, a bias-controlled multiplex PCR, was used to amplify TCRbeta CDR3 regions from genomic DNA. The published analysis was carried out like this. The number of nucleated cells in each sample was estimated by amplification of reference gene primers within the assay. To quantify the absolute abundance of each unique TCRbeta CDR3 rearrangement, sequence reads were collapsed and filtered. For each sample, productive Simpson clonality was calculated as the square root of Simpson's diversity index over productive rearrangements. Not all clones reach the TCRdb copy of this immuneACCESS table, which keeps in-frame sequences only. Checked studies attribute under half of the gap to unresolved V genes and leave the rest unexplained. V, J and clone size are those of that table, while D and trimming were read from the DNA. This sample has roughly 380,000 clones in its table, and about 90% of those were observed once. 2.5% to 3% of the sample comes from the top ten.

Here the chain combines TRBV3-1 (or the pseudogene TRBV3-2) and TRBJ2-1; the D segment cannot be called with confidence. Sequencing used PBMCs or T cells enriched from blood (not recorded which). The source is a young woman who had recovered from COVID-19. The sequenced DNA is TGTGCCAGCAGCCAAGGCCGGTACAATGAGCAGTTCTTC. Translation gives CASSQGRYNEQFF.